This T cell receptor beta chain is drawn from a study of long-term antiretroviral therapy in people with HIV. Overall study findings and caveats: HIV repertoires showed narrower CDR3 length ranges than controls.

It was version v3.0 of the immunoSEQ assay that was run at survey level. Method: immunoSEQ multiplex PCR; TCRdb's copy keeps in-frame clones and lacks some. Here the sample spans around 11,000 clones, around 81% being singletons. Remarks on this clone: What it binds is not known.

This receptor was obtained from a man in his forties with HIV. The sample here was unsorted PBMCs, taken 1.8 years after starting antiretroviral therapy.

For the CDR3, the DNA is TGTGCCAGCAGTGAACTTCGGGGACAGGGGTACAATGAGCAGTTCTTC. Translated: CASSELRGQGYNEQFF. The V gene is TRBV6-4, the J gene TRBJ2-1; 10 bases line up with TRBD1. Per germline, CDR1 MRHNA and CDR2 SNTAGT. The CDR3 loop spans 16 amino acids. The trim removed 3 bases at V and 4 bases at J, leaving 6 bases unmatched.